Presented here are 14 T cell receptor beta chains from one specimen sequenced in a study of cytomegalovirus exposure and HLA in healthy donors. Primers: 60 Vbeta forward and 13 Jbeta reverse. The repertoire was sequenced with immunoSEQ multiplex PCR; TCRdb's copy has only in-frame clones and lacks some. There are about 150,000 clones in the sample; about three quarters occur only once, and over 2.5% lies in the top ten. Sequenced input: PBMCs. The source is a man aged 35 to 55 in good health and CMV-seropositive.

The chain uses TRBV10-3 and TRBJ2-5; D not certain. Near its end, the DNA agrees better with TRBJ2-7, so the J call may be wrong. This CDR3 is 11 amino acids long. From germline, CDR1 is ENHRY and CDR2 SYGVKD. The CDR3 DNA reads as TGTGCCATCAGTGATAACTACGAGCAGTACTTC. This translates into CAISDNYEQYF.

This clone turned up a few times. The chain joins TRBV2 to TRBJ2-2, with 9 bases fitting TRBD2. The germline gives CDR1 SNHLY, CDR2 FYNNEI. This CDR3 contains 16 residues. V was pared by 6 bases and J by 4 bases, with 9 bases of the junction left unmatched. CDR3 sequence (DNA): TGTGCCAGCAGAGGTAGCGGGAGTGCGGTCACCGGGGAGCTGTTTTTT. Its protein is CASRGSGSAVTGELFF.

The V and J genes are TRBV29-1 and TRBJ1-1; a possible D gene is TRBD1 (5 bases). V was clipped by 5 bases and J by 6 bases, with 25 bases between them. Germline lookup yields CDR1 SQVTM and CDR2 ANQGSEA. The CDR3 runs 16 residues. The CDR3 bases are TGCAGCGTTCGATTCAGGGCAACGAACGATTTCGCTGAAGCTTTCTTT. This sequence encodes CSVRFRATNDFAEAFF.

CDR3 sequence: CASKWSGASTDTQYF. The CDR3 DNA sequence: TGTGCCAGTAAATGGAGCGGGGCCAGCACAGATACGCAGTATTTT. The V gene is TRBV19, the J gene TRBJ2-3, with 7 bases fitting TRBD2. The V gene's germline CDR1 is LNHDA and CDR2 SQIVND (reference sequence). Germline trimming cut 7 bases from V and 0 bases from J; bases unmatched to any gene: 7. This CDR3 is 15 amino acids long. The full variable domain, with the rest looked up from reference TRBV19 and TRBJ2-3, is DGGITQSPKYLFRKEGQNVTLSCEQNLNHDAMYWYRQDPGQGLRLIYYSQIVNDFQKGDIAEGYSVSREKKESFPLTVTSAQKNPTAFYLCASKWSGASTDTQYFGPGTRLTVL.

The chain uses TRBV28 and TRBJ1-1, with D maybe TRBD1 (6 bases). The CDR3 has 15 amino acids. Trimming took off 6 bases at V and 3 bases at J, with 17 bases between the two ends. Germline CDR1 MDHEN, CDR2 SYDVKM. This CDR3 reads CASSSGQRIDTEAFF. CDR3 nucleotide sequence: TGTGCCAGCAGCTCAGGACAGAGAATAGACACTGAAGCTTTCTTT.

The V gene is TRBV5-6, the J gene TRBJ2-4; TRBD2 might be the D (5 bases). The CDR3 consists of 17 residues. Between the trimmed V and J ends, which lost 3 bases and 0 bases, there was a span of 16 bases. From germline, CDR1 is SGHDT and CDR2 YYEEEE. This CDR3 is CASSSLAGNLAKNIQYF. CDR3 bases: TGTGCCAGCAGCTCATTGGCGGGTAATCTAGCCAAAAACATTCAGTACTTC.

The chain's CDR3 is CASSLVLKSGRKETQYF. As DNA, the CDR3 is TGTGCCAGCAGCTTAGTCCTTAAGAGCGGTAGAAAAGAGACCCAGTACTTC. This sequence joins TRBV7-8 and TRBJ2-5; D perhaps matches TRBD2 (5 bases). V lost 1 base to trimming and J lost 3 bases, with 18 bases between them. The CDR3 is 17 residues long. Germline CDR1 reads SGHVS; CDR2 reads FQNEAQ.

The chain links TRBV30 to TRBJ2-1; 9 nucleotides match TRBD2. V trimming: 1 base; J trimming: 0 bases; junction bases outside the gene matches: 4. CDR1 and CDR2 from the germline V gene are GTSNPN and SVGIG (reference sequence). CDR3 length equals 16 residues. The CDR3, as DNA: TGTGCCTGGAGTGAGACTAGCGGTAGCTCCTACAATGAGCAGTTCTTC. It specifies CAWSETSGSSYNEQFF.

CDR3 loop: CASSQDVNRGHQSLKNTEAFF. CDR3 nucleotide sequence: TGTGCCAGCAGCCAAGATGTTAACAGGGGGCACCAATCTCTTAAGAACACTGAAGCTTTCTTT. The chain uses TRBV4-2 and TRBJ1-1; 9 bases agree with TRBD1. The trim removed 0 bases at V and 1 base at J, leaving 18 bases unmatched. From germline, CDR1 is LGHNA and CDR2 YNFKEQ. The CDR3 contains 21 residues.

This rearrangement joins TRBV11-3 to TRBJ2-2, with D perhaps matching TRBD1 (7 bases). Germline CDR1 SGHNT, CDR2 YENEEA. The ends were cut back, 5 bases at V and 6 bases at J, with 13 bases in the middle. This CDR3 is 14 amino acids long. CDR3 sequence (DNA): TGTGCCAGCAGCACAGGGGAGGTAGCCGGGGAGCTGTTTTTT. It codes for CASSTGEVAGELFF.

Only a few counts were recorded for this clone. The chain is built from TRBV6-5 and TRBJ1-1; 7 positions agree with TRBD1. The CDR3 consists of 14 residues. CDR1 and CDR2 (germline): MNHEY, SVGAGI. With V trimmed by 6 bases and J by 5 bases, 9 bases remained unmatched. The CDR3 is CASSWGQLGTEAFF. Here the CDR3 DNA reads TGTGCCAGCAGCTGGGGACAGCTGGGGACTGAAGCTTTCTTT.

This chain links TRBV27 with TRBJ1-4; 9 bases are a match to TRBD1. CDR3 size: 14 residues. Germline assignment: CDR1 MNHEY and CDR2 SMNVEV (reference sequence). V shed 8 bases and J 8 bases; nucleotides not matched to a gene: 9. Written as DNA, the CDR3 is TGTGCCAGCGGTCCCGGGACAGGGACCGAAAAACTGTTTTTT. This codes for CASGPGTGTEKLFF.

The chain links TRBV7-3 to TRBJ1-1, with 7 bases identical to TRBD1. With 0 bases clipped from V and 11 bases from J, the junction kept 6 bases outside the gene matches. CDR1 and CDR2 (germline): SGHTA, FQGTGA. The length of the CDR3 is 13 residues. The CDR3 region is CASSLTKTGSAFF. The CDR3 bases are TGTGCCAGCAGCTTAACAAAGACAGGGTCGGCTTTCTTT.

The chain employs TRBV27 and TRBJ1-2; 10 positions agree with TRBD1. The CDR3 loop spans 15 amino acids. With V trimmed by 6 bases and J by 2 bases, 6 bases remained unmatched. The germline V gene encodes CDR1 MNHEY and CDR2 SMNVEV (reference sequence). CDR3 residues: CASRWDRGFNYGYTF. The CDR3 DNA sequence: TGTGCCAGCAGATGGGACAGGGGATTCAACTATGGCTACACCTTC.